The 27 T cell receptor beta chains below come from one sample, sequenced in a study of T cells in women clearing cervical HPV infection (dated by TCRdb to 2016 to 2019). The library was produced with the immunoSEQ multiplex PCR assay. The table comes from immuneACCESS by way of TCRdb, which keeps in-frame sequences with V and J called. Part of the clones is missing from these tables; in studies checked, under half for an unresolved V gene and the rest for unknown reasons. The sample table gives about 20,000 clones. The leading ten clones occupy under 8.5% of the sample. Sequences were obtained from blood buffy coat. These receptors all come from a woman aged 18 to 75 with a cervical HPV16 infection that either progressed to CIN3+ or cleared (not recorded which).

Notes on this clone: The read gets to within 3 residues of the CDR3 end, and the germline J gene fills in the rest. The chain joins TRBV5-6 to TRBJ2-3, with unresolved D. V was clipped by 4 bases and J by 3 bases, with 9 bases between them. CDR1 is SGHDT, CDR2 YYEEEE, per germline. The CDR3 spans 13 residues. This CDR3 is CASSAVGTDTQYF. The CDR3 bases that were read are TGTGCCAGCAGCGCGGTAGGTACAGATACG.

Of note for this clone: The CDR3 is cut off 3 residues early in the read; its end comes from the germline J gene. The chain employs TRBV5-4 and TRBJ2-1; TRBD2 matches 10 bases. The J segment lost 8 bases and the V segment lost 4 bases, leaving 9 bases of the junction unmatched. The germline CDR1 and CDR2 sequences are SGHNT and YYREEE (reference sequence). The CDR3 has 15 amino acids. Here the CDR3 reads CASSPGLARGDEQFF. CDR3 DNA (partial): TGTGCCAGCAGCCCGGGACTAGCGAGGGGGGATGAG.

Comments on this clone: The read falls 3 residues short of the CDR3 end, and the missing part is taken from the germline J gene. The chain is built from TRBV5-4 and TRBJ1-2; weak D call: TRBD1 (5 bases). CDR1 is SGHNT and CDR2 is YYREEE in the germline V gene (reference sequence). This CDR3 spans 11 amino acids. The covered CDR3 bases are TGTGCCAGCAGCTTGGACAGGGGC. It encodes CASSLDRG. The full CDR3 sequence reads CASSLDRGYTF.

Comments on this clone: A junction boundary mismatches the germline segment, possibly from a read error. Coverage ceases 3 residues before the CDR3 finishes, and the germline J gene fills in the end. The rearrangement joins TRBV19 to TRBJ2-5, with 8 bases lining up with TRBD2. The CDR3 is made up of 16 amino acids. Germline V CDR1 and CDR2: LNHDA, SQIVND (reference sequence). The CDR3 region is CASRGTREGGQGTQYF. The covered CDR3 bases are TGTGCCAGTAGAGGGACTAGGGAAGGGGGACAAGGGACC.

Considering frequency, this clone is medium-sized. With the read ending 3 residues before the CDR3 end, the germline J gene is used to fill in that end. The V call is TRBV20-1, the J call TRBJ2-1, with a tentative D call TRBD2 (5 bases). CDR3 length: 12 amino acids. With 7 bases removed from V and 4 bases from J, the gap between germline ends came to 11 bases. Germline-derived CDR1 and CDR2 are DFQATT and SNEGSKA (reference sequence). CDR3 sequence: CSVPDWYNEQFF. CDR3 DNA (partial): TGCAGTGTCCCGGACTGGTACAATGAG.

Concerning this clone: The read ends 3 residues shy of where the CDR3 ends; the end is completed using the germline J gene. The chain carries TRBV7-2 and TRBJ2-2, with 14 bases lining up with TRBD2. The CDR3 has 15 amino acids. CDR1 is SGHTA and CDR2 is FQGNSA in the germline V gene. With V trimmed by 6 bases and J by 5 bases, 2 bases remained unmatched. CDR3 protein: CASRGTSGSTGELFF. The sequenced part of the CDR3 DNA is TGTGCCAGCAGGGGGACTAGCGGGAGTACCGGGGAG.

Remarks on this clone: The read stops 3 residues short of the end of the CDR3; the missing end is completed from the germline J gene. The sample has other DNA sequences that encode this CDR3 too. The gene calls are TRBV20-1 and TRBJ2-1; weak D call: TRBD1 (5 bases). Between the trimmed V and J ends, which lost 1 base and 1 base, there was a span of 11 bases. From germline, CDR1 is DFQATT and CDR2 SNEGSKA (reference sequence). The CDR3 sequence is 15 residues long. This CDR3 is CSARVDPGSYNEQFF. CDR3 bases read: TGCAGTGCTAGAGTTGATCCAGGGTCCTACAATGAG.

Turning to this clone: The sequence runs out 3 residues before the end of the CDR3; the remainder is reconstructed from the germline J gene. The chain recombines TRBV5-6 with TRBJ1-4; no firm D call. In germline, CDR1 is SGHDT, CDR2 YYEEEE. The ends were cut back, 2 bases at V and 8 bases at J, with 10 bases in the middle. The CDR3 spans 13 residues. CDR3 sequence reads: CASSFSGSEKLFF. The covered CDR3 bases are TGTGCCAGCAGCTTTTCAGGCTCGGAAAAA.

With regard to this clone: The read ends 3 residues shy of where the CDR3 ends; the end is completed using the germline J gene. The chain couples TRBV29-1 to TRBJ2-4; 8 positions agree with TRBD1. Germline V lookup: CDR1 SQVTM, CDR2 ANQGSEA. V dropped 7 bases and J dropped 5; count of bases not matched to a gene: 4. The CDR3 totals 12 residues. CDR3 region: CSGGQGQNIQYF. The covered CDR3 bases are TGCAGCGGAGGACAGGGCCAAAACATT.

Turning to this clone: The sequence runs out 3 residues before the end of the CDR3; the remainder is reconstructed from the germline J gene. J is TRBJ2-1 and V is TRBV18, with TRBD2 matching 11 bases. The trim removed 2 bases at V and 7 bases at J, leaving 4 bases unmatched. The CDR3 extends over 15 amino acids. The germline CDR1 and CDR2 sequences are KGHSH and LQKENI. CDR3 sequence reads: CASSPETSGSNEQFF. The part of the CDR3 DNA that was read is TGTGCCAGCTCACCAGAAACTAGCGGGAGTAATGAG.

A word on this clone: The read ends 3 residues shy of where the CDR3 ends; the end is completed using the germline J gene. The gene calls are TRBV12-5 and TRBJ1-2, with D possibly TRBD1 on 5 matching bases. The CDR3 is 13 residues long. From germline, CDR1 is LGHNT and CDR2 FRNRAP. The CDR3 protein is CASGLAGKRGYTF. The covered CDR3 bases are TGTGCTAGTGGTTTGGCAGGGAAAAGGGGC.

On this clone: The read terminates 3 residues ahead of where the CDR3 ends, so the germline J gene completes it. J is TRBJ1-1 and V is TRBV19, with D possibly TRBD1 on 5 matching bases. V gave up 1 base and J gave up 6 bases, with 9 bases separating them. Per the germline V gene, CDR1 is LNHDA and CDR2 is SQIVND (reference sequence). The CDR3 runs 13 residues. The sequenced part of the CDR3 DNA is TGTGCCAGTAGTATAGCAGGGAGGGCTGAA. Translation: CASSIAGRAE. The full-length CDR3 reads as CASSIAGRAEAFF.

Turning to this clone: Read coverage stops 3 residues before the CDR3 terminus; the germline J gene supplies the remainder. V is TRBV20-1 and J is TRBJ2-1; 9 bases match TRBD1. Trimming at V came to 1 base and at J to 5 bases, leaving 9 bases not matched to a gene. Per germline, CDR1 DFQATT and CDR2 SNEGSKA (reference sequence). The CDR3 runs to 16 residues. The CDR3 bases that were read are TGCAGTGCTAGAGTTTTCGGGACAGGGTCCCACAATGAG. Its protein product is CSARVFGTGSHNE. The whole CDR3 region reads CSARVFGTGSHNEQFF.

Worth noting for this clone: Read coverage stops 3 residues before the CDR3 terminus; the germline J gene supplies the remainder. The chain employs TRBV7-8 and TRBJ2-3, with 13 bases aligning to TRBD2. Germline assignment: CDR1 SGHVS and CDR2 FQNEAQ. V trimming: 5 bases; J trimming: 6 bases; junction bases outside the gene matches: 8. The CDR3 spans 16 residues. The CDR3 region is CASSLGTSGMGDTQYF. Partial CDR3 DNA: TGTGCCAGCAGCCTCGGGACTAGCGGGATGGGGGATACG.

Notes on this clone: The junction differs from germline at one of its ends, possibly a read error. The read ends 3 residues early relative to the CDR3; the germline J gene fills the gap. The same CDR3 can be traced to other DNA sequences in this sample. The chain joins TRBV7-3 to TRBJ1-3; 7 bases line up with TRBD1. CDR1 SGHTA and CDR2 FQGTGA come from the germline V gene. CDR3 length: 15 residues. The sequenced part of the CDR3 DNA is TGTGCCAGCAGCCCGGACAGGAGAGCTGGAAACACA. Its protein product is CASSPDRRAGNT. The CDR3 as a whole reads CASSPDRRAGNTIYF.

Comments on this clone: Coverage ceases 3 residues before the CDR3 finishes, and the germline J gene fills in the end. This chain uses TRBV7-9 with TRBJ2-2; D remains ambiguous. The V gene lost 5 bases and the J gene lost 3 bases, with 13 bases spanning the gap. The CDR3 has 15 residues. Germline V gene lookup returns CDR1 SEHNR and CDR2 FQNEAQ (reference sequence). The part of the CDR3 DNA that was read is TGTGCCAGCAGCCCATCGGTGTTCGACACCGGGGAG. Encoded protein: CASSPSVFDTGE. The entire CDR3 reads CASSPSVFDTGELFF.

As to this clone: From the germline J gene comes the end of the CDR3, since the read stops 3 residues before it. This rearrangement joins TRBV5-5 to TRBJ2-3; D perhaps matches TRBD1 (6 bases). CDR1 and CDR2 from the germline V gene are SGHKS and YYEKEE (reference sequence). V was trimmed by 5 bases and J by 2 bases, leaving 12 bases between them. The CDR3 totals 14 residues. CDR3 DNA (partial): TGTGCCAGCAGTCGGGACAAATCCACAGATACG. It yields the protein CASSRDKSTDT. The CDR3 as a whole reads CASSRDKSTDTQYF.

Concerning this clone: The read comes to an end 3 residues before the CDR3 does, leaving the germline J gene to fill in the end. The V gene is TRBV7-6, the J gene TRBJ1-2; TRBD1 might be the D (5 bases). The CDR3 length is 15 residues. Germline V gene lookup returns CDR1 SGHVS and CDR2 FNYEAQ. V was cut by 5 bases and J by 6 bases, with 19 bases left in between. This chain's CDR3 is CASSPSRGYEDGYTF. CDR3 bases read: TGTGCCAGCAGCCCATCGAGGGGATACGAGGATGGC.

Of note for this clone: The sequenced fragment ends 3 residues before the CDR3 boundary, so the rest is inferred from the germline J gene. V usage is TRBV27 and J usage is TRBJ1-6, with D tentatively TRBD1 (5 bases). V gave up 5 bases and J gave up 8 bases, with 16 bases separating them. Germline CDR1 and CDR2: MNHEY and SMNVEV (reference sequence). This CDR3 region has 15 residues. The CDR3 loop is CASSPGPPRHSPLHF. CDR3 DNA, as far as it was read: TGTGCCAGCAGTCCAGGGCCCCCCAGGCATTCACCC.

A remark on this clone: The sequenced fragment ends 3 residues before the CDR3 boundary, so the rest is inferred from the germline J gene. V is TRBV11-2 and J is TRBJ2-3, with a tentative D call TRBD2 (7 bases). V dropped 6 bases and J dropped 2 bases, with 12 bases sitting between them. Germline V lookup: CDR1 SGHAT, CDR2 FQNNGV. The CDR3 spans 14 residues. CDR3 bases read: TGTGCCAGCAGGGGGGGGCCGAACACAGATACG. Its translation is CASRGGPNTDT. The whole CDR3 sequence is CASRGGPNTDTQYF.

The DNA read from the CDR3 is TGTGCCAGCAGCTTAAACAGTGGCACTGAA. Amino acids: CASSLNSGTE. The complete CDR3 protein is CASSLNSGTEAFF. V gene TRBV5-4 combines with J gene TRBJ1-1; D ambiguous. The sequence runs out 3 residues before the end of the CDR3; the remainder is reconstructed from the germline J gene. Trimming pared 2 bases from V and 4 bases from J, leaving 9 bases between. Germline-derived CDR1 and CDR2 are SGHNT and YYREEE (reference sequence). The length of the CDR3 is 13 residues.

Worth noting for this clone: The CDR3 end lies 3 residues beyond the end of the read and is filled in from the germline J gene. The V call is TRBV5-1, the J call TRBJ1-1; 8 nucleotides agree with TRBD1. J was trimmed by 1 base and V by 6 bases; bases with no gene match: 5. Germline loops: CDR1 SGHRS, CDR2 YFSETQ. CDR3 length: 14 amino acids. Partial CDR3 DNA: TGCGCCAGCACCCAAGGGACAGGGAACACTGAA. Its translation is CASTQGTGNTE. The whole CDR3 sequence is CASTQGTGNTEAFF.

Worth noting for this clone: The read ends 3 residues early relative to the CDR3; the germline J gene fills the gap. The chain has TRBV20-1 and TRBJ2-1, with 9 bases that match TRBD2. The junction had 1 base not matched to a gene; V was cut back by 1 base and J by 3 bases. Germline V gene data show CDR1 as DFQATT and CDR2 as SNEGSKA (reference sequence). This CDR3 region has 14 residues. CDR3 in amino acids: CSARGTSDYNEQFF. CDR3 DNA (partial): TGCAGTGCTAGAGGGACTAGCGACTACAATGAG.

Note on this clone: The CDR3 is cut off 3 residues early in the read; its end comes from the germline J gene. V gene TRBV7-9 combines with J gene TRBJ2-3; maybe TRBD2 (6 bases). The CDR3 covers 14 residues. Looked up from germline, CDR1 is SEHNR and CDR2 is FQNEAQ (reference sequence). Partial CDR3 DNA: TGTGCCAGCAGCCCCCCGACTAGTCAAGAGACG. This sequence encodes CASSPPTSQET. The full CDR3 protein is CASSPPTSQETQYF.

In the case of this clone: The CDR3 end falls 3 residues outside the read, so it is completed with the germline J gene. This chain joins TRBV19 and TRBJ1-4; D possibly corresponds to TRBD1 (6 bases). Germline assignment: CDR1 LNHDA and CDR2 SQIVND (reference sequence). V lost 9 bases and J 4 bases, leaving 15 bases between the germline ends. This CDR3 has 14 amino acids. The CDR3 sequence: CASEQGNDNEKLFF. The DNA read from the CDR3 is TGTGCCAGCGAACAGGGAAACGATAATGAAAAA.

About this clone: The read stops 3 residues short of the end of the CDR3; the missing end is completed from the germline J gene. J is TRBJ2-2 and V is TRBV6-2 or TRBV6-3; D is possibly TRBD2 (6 bases). The CDR3 covers 16 residues. V dropped 5 bases and J dropped 4 bases, with 17 bases sitting between them. Germline CDR1 MNHEY, CDR2 SVGEGT. The CDR3 DNA, read in part, is TGTGCCAGCAGTATTACATTGGCGGGGAGCACCGGGGAG. This sequence encodes CASSITLAGSTGE. The full CDR3 reads CASSITLAGSTGELFF.

For this clone: The read ends 3 residues early relative to the CDR3; the germline J gene fills the gap. This chain uses TRBV5-1 with TRBJ1-5, with TRBD1 matching over 7 bases. Germline lookup yields CDR1 SGHRS and CDR2 YFSETQ. This CDR3 has 19 amino acids. The junction had 14 bases not matched to a gene; V was cut back by 0 bases and J by 2 bases. The CDR3 sequence: CASSLGYPRQGGGNQPQHF. The sequenced part of the CDR3 DNA is TGCGCCAGCAGCTTGGGTTACCCCCGACAGGGAGGAGGCAATCAGCCC.